Listed below are T cell receptor beta chains from one sample, sequenced in a study of cytomegalovirus exposure and HLA in healthy donors. This table comes from immunoSEQ multiplex PCR, and its TCRdb copy is limited to in-frame clones, with some not included. Of some 200,000 clones detected, roughly 84% appear once; the ten largest clones hold 13%. Sequencing was carried out using PBMCs. All receptors derive from a woman aged 25 to 39 in good health and CMV-seropositive. CDR3s include the opening cysteine and the closing phenylalanine or tryptophan. The D gene is left open where the match is weak. The size field is filled for only some rows; it gives once, few, many or a size class.

cdr3_nt: TGTGCCAGCAGTTTTTTGGACGGGACCTACGAGCAGTACTTC
cdr3_aa: CASSFLDGTYEQYF
clone_size: -
j_call: TRBJ2-7
d_call: -
v_call: TRBV28

cdr3_nt: TGTGCCAGCACCCGACAGGGAGACACAGATACGCAGTATTTT
cdr3_aa: CASTRQGDTDTQYF
clone_size: -
j_call: TRBJ2-3
d_call: TRBD1
v_call: TRBV18

cdr3_nt: TGTGCCTATGATCGACAGGGTTACGAGCAGTACTTC
cdr3_aa: CAYDRQGYEQYF
clone_size: once
j_call: TRBJ2-7
d_call: TRBD1
v_call: TRBV30

cdr3_nt: TGCGCCAGCAGCGTGGTGGCTAGCGAATCCTACGAGCAGTACTTC
cdr3_aa: CASSVVASESYEQYF
clone_size: -
j_call: TRBJ2-7
d_call: -
v_call: TRBV5-1

cdr3_nt: TGTGCCAGCAGCACTAGAGATACGCAGTATTTT
cdr3_aa: CASSTRDTQYF
clone_size: -
j_call: TRBJ2-3
d_call: -
v_call: TRBV28

cdr3_nt: TGTGCCAGCAGACCACAGTGGCAGAACTATGGCTACACCTTC
cdr3_aa: CASRPQWQNYGYTF
clone_size: -
j_call: TRBJ1-2
d_call: -
v_call: TRBV28

cdr3_nt: TGTGCCAGCAGCTTTAGCGGGCAGACTTATAGCACAGATACGCAGTATTTT
cdr3_aa: CASSFSGQTYSTDTQYF
clone_size: -
j_call: TRBJ2-3
d_call: TRBD2
v_call: TRBV9

cdr3_nt: TGTGCCAGCAGTCCGACGCTGCAGGAAGGCATTCAGTACTTC
cdr3_aa: CASSPTLQEGIQYF
clone_size: -
j_call: TRBJ2-4
d_call: -
v_call: TRBV27

cdr3_nt: TGCAGTACCGGACAGGGGGGTTTCTTT
cdr3_aa: CSTGQGGFF
clone_size: -
j_call: TRBJ1-1
d_call: TRBD1
v_call: TRBV20-1

cdr3_nt: TGCGCCAGCAGTGAGTGGTCTAGCGGGAGCAATGAGCAGTTCTTC
cdr3_aa: CASSEWSSGSNEQFF
clone_size: -
j_call: TRBJ2-1
d_call: TRBD2
v_call: TRBV10-2

cdr3_nt: TGTGCCAGCAGACTCCTCTCTGGAAACACCATATATTTT
cdr3_aa: CASRLLSGNTIYF
clone_size: -
j_call: TRBJ1-3
d_call: -
v_call: TRBV6-5

cdr3_nt: TGTGCCAGCAGATCGGGTTTACTAGCCTACGAGCAGTACTTC
cdr3_aa: CASRSGLLAYEQYF
clone_size: -
j_call: TRBJ2-7
d_call: -
v_call: TRBV2

cdr3_nt: TGTGCCAGCAGTGGCAGGGACTATATTGATACGCAGTATTTT
cdr3_aa: CASSGRDYIDTQYF
clone_size: -
j_call: TRBJ2-3
d_call: TRBD2
v_call: TRBV2

cdr3_nt: TGTGCCAGCACCCCTAGCGGTTTCTCCTACGAGCAGTACTTC
cdr3_aa: CASTPSGFSYEQYF
clone_size: -
j_call: TRBJ2-7
d_call: TRBD2
v_call: TRBV27

cdr3_nt: TGTGCCAGCAGCTTAATCGGGACAGAGGCCTACGAGCAGTACTTC
cdr3_aa: CASSLIGTEAYEQYF
clone_size: -
j_call: TRBJ2-7
d_call: TRBD1
v_call: TRBV7-2

cdr3_nt: TGCAGCGTTGGGATAGGGGGCTGGTATGGCTACACCTTC
cdr3_aa: CSVGIGGWYGYTF
clone_size: -
j_call: TRBJ1-2
d_call: TRBD1
v_call: TRBV29-1

cdr3_nt: TGCAGTGCTAGCTATCAAGAGACCCAGTACTTC
cdr3_aa: CSASYQETQYF
clone_size: -
j_call: TRBJ2-5
d_call: -
v_call: TRBV20-1

cdr3_nt: TGTGCCAGCAGGGGGGGACAGGGCTCTGGGGCCAACGTCCTGACTTTC
cdr3_aa: CASRGGQGSGANVLTF
clone_size: -
j_call: TRBJ2-6
d_call: TRBD1
v_call: TRBV2

cdr3_nt: TGTGCCAGCAGCTGGGGAGCCGGGGAGCTGTTTTTT
cdr3_aa: CASSWGAGELFF
clone_size: -
j_call: TRBJ2-2
d_call: -
v_call: TRBV7-6

cdr3_nt: TGTGCCAGCAGTTACCTGACTAGCGGGAGATCAGATACGCAGTATTTT
cdr3_aa: CASSYLTSGRSDTQYF
clone_size: -
j_call: TRBJ2-3
d_call: TRBD2
v_call: TRBV6-5

cdr3_nt: TGTGCCAGCAGCTTGGTTGGGGCGGGAGTTTGGTTCTTC
cdr3_aa: CASSLVGAGVWFF
clone_size: -
j_call: TRBJ2-1
d_call: TRBD2
v_call: TRBV5-6

cdr3_nt: TGTGCCAGCAGTCTTCTTGGAGGACTAGCCACCTACGAGCAGTACTTC
cdr3_aa: CASSLLGGLATYEQYF
clone_size: -
j_call: TRBJ2-7
d_call: TRBD2
v_call: TRBV7-8